The rows below give T cell receptor beta chains drawn from one sample of a study of T-cell reconstitution after alpha-beta-depleted transplantation in children. TCRdb re-called the PCR reads with MiXCR, one entry per CDR3 protein. The data hold over 150,000 distinct CDR3 sequences, with 6.3% observed a single time. The starting material was PBMCs, obtained before TCRalphabeta/CD19-depleted stem cell transplant. All receptors derive from a girl in the first two years of life with combined immunodeficiency, due to receive a stem cell transplant. Each CDR3 is given with its conserved first and last residue.

j_call	v_call	cdr3_aa
TRBJ2-2	TRBV12-3/TRBV12-4	CASSETGGGELFF
TRBJ2-3	TRBV20-1	CSARSGPDTQYF
TRBJ2-7	TRBV29-1	CSVEITDSYEQYF
TRBJ2-7	TRBV27	CASSPELGGDSYEQYF
TRBJ2-1	TRBV11-2	CASSPRTSGGDSEQFF
TRBJ2-5	TRBV6-5	CASSYRRQGALEETQYF
TRBJ2-7	TRBV11-2	CASSPERRALAGAEEQYF
TRBJ2-1	TRBV7-3	CASSSQTGWSEQFF
TRBJ2-3	TRBV3-1	CASSQDRLVTDTQYF
TRBJ1-2	TRBV20-1	CSARGPDYGYTF